These 27 T cell receptor beta chains were all obtained from the same sample, sequenced in a study of blood T cells in healthy people across ages (dated by TCRdb to the mid-2010s). The library was prepared using 5' RACE. Sequencing used an Illumina HiSeq 2500. The second PCR ran for about 6 to 12 cycles and used a J-beta primer mix along with a sample-barcoded 5' primer. Through fastp at Q25 and MiXCR, TCRdb rebuilt clones from the public reads, retaining in-frame beta chains. For every CDR3 protein sequence, its rows merge into one entry that carries the most common genes and DNA. The sample table lists over 500,000 distinct CDR3 sequences, around 50% of them with a count of one. About 13% of the sample is held by the ten biggest clonotypes. The sequencing sample was made of blood. Receptors originate from a woman older than 75 in good health.

In this sample, this clonotype turned up many times. This chain uses TRBV6-6 with TRBJ1-2; D call uncertain. Germline V gene sequence: CDR1 MNHNY, CDR2 SVGAGI (reference sequence). CDR3 length: 14 amino acids. The ends were cut back, 0 bases at V and 4 bases at J, with 9 bases in the middle. The CDR3: CASSYSDRAYGYTF. The CDR3 DNA reads TGTGCCAGCAGTTACTCGGATAGGGCCTATGGCTACACCTTC.

Ten or more counts support this clonotype. The gene calls are TRBV12-3 or TRBV12-4 and TRBJ2-7; D uncertain. V lost 8 bases, J lost 0 bases, and 11 bases lay in between. This CDR3 has 13 amino acids. This CDR3 reads CASRTESSYEQYF. CDR3 bases: TGTGCCAGCCGAACGGAGAGCTCCTACGAGCAGTACTTC.

For this clonotype: This may be a read error: a much more frequent sequence differs by one nucleotide. The gene calls are TRBV27 and TRBJ2-4, with D hard to call. The DNA end lines up better with TRBJ2-7; the J call may be wrong. There are 14 residues in the CDR3. CDR1 MNHEY and CDR2 SMNVEV come from the germline V gene (reference sequence). The CDR3 DNA follows: TGTACCAGCAAGTATTTGGTCGGAAACTACGAGCAGTACTTC. Amino acid sequence: CTSKYLVGNYEQYF.

V gene TRBV5-1 combines with J gene TRBJ1-1, with D uncertain. The CDR3 runs 14 residues. Germline loops: CDR1 SGHRS, CDR2 YFSETQ. Trimming shortened V by 1 base and J by 8 bases, and 15 bases separated the two germline ends. The CDR3 DNA follows: TGCGCCAGCAGCTTGTTCCACGGGGAGGCGGAAGCTTTCTTT. The encoded protein is CASSLFHGEAEAFF. Full variable domain (rest looked up from reference TRBV5-1 and TRBJ1-1): KAGVTQTPRYLIKTRGQQVTLSCSPISGHRSVSWYQQTPGQGLQFLFEYFSETQRNKGNFPGRFSGRQFSNSRSEMNVSTLELGDSALYLCASSLFHGEAEAFFGQGTRLTVV.

This clonotype has only one observation. J is TRBJ2-5 and V is TRBV7-9, with 9 bases matching TRBD1. Germline CDR1 is SEHNR and CDR2 is FQNEAQ (reference sequence). The J segment lost 4 bases and the V segment lost 2 bases, leaving 5 bases of the junction unmatched. The CDR3 runs 15 residues. The CDR3 spells CASSLSDRGRETQYF. The CDR3 DNA reads TGTGCCAGCAGCTTATCGGACAGGGGAAGAGAGACCCAGTACTTC.

This clonotype was seen just once. This chain uses TRBV3-1 with TRBJ1-4; TRBD1 matches at 7 bases. The length of the CDR3 is 17 residues. Germline lookup yields CDR1 LGHDT and CDR2 YNNKEL (reference sequence). V shed 4 bases, J shed 8 bases, and the junction held 16 bases outside the gene matches. DNA of the CDR3: TGTGCCAGCAGCCCGAAAGTCGGACAGGCCACGCGGGAAAAACTGTTTTTT. It specifies CASSPKVGQATREKLFF.

In regard to this clonotype: Lacking the conserved final phenylalanine or tryptophan, this CDR3 likely reflects a read error. V gene TRBV11-2 combines with J gene TRBJ2-1, with 9 bases aligning to TRBD2. The CDR3 consists of 17 residues. The junction had 12 bases not matched to a gene; V was cut back by 5 bases and J by 4 bases. CDR1 and CDR2 (germline): SGHAT, FQNNGV. The DNA of the CDR3 is TGTGCCAGCAGCCTCCTGAGCGGGCGGGGGGGTTACAATGAGCAGTTCCTC. Residues: CASSLLSGRGGYNEQFL.

This clonotype has a count of ten or more. The chain is built from TRBV5-1 and TRBJ2-1; D might be TRBD1 (6 bases). Between the trimmed V and J ends, which lost 0 bases and 6 bases, there was a span of 13 bases. This CDR3 has 15 residues. CDR1 is SGHRS, CDR2 YFSETQ, per germline. The CDR3 spells CASSLEAGVANEQFF. Written as DNA, the CDR3 is TGCGCCAGCAGCTTGGAGGCAGGGGTGGCCAATGAGCAGTTCTTC.

V is TRBV10-3 and J is TRBJ2-1; no clear D gene. The length of the CDR3 is 14 residues. Deletions cut 4 bases from V and 0 bases from J, with 7 bases between. Germline lookup yields CDR1 ENHRY and CDR2 SYGVKD. This CDR3 reads CAISAESSYNEQFF. CDR3 coding DNA: TGTGCCATCAGTGCCGAGAGCTCCTACAATGAGCAGTTCTTC.

On this clonotype itself: The junction and the germline gene differ at one end; a read error may be behind it. The chain has TRBV5-1 and TRBJ2-7; D is possibly TRBD1 (6 bases). The CDR3 sequence is 14 residues long. Germline CDR1 is SGHRS and CDR2 is YFSETQ. The CDR3 spells CTSSGVQGVYEQYF. The CDR3 DNA follows: TGCACCAGCAGCGGAGTACAGGGCGTCTACGAGCAGTATTTC.

This clonotype has ten or more counts. This chain uses TRBV12-3 or TRBV12-4 with TRBJ2-5; D uncertain. CDR3 size: 14 residues. The V end was cut by 5 bases, the J end by 0 bases, with 10 bases between. The CDR3: CASSPRPYQETQYF. The CDR3, as DNA: TGTGCCAGCAGTCCCCGGCCCTACCAAGAGACCCAGTACTTC.

J is TRBJ1-2 and V is TRBV5-1, with a possible D match to TRBD1 (5 bases). V gave up 4 bases and J gave up 7 bases, with 14 bases separating them. The CDR3 is 13 amino acids. CDR1 and CDR2 (germline): SGHRS, YFSETQ. CDR3 sequence (DNA): TGCGCCAGCAGCACGACAGAAGTTCTTGGCTACACCTTC. Residues: CASSTTEVLGYTF.

This clonotype has more than one count but fewer than ten. The rearrangement links TRBV12-3 or TRBV12-4 to TRBJ2-3; 7 nucleotides match TRBD1. The trim removed 8 bases at V and 3 bases at J, leaving 2 bases unmatched. This CDR3 has 12 amino acids. CDR3 DNA: TGTGCCAGCGACAGGGATACAGATACGCAGTATTTT. This encodes CASDRDTDTQYF.

Only a few counts were recorded for this clonotype. This chain connects TRBV5-1 to TRBJ2-2, with D maybe TRBD1 (6 bases). V was cut by 0 bases and J by 6 bases, with 9 bases left in between. CDR1 and CDR2 from the germline V gene are SGHRS and YFSETQ. This CDR3 is built from 14 residues. The CDR3 sequence is CASSLEGHSGELFF. The CDR3, as DNA: TGCGCCAGCAGCTTGGAGGGACATTCCGGGGAGCTGTTTTTT. Full variable domain (missing parts from reference TRBV5-1 and TRBJ2-2): KAGVTQTPRYLIKTRGQQVTLSCSPISGHRSVSWYQQTPGQGLQFLFEYFSETQRNKGNFPGRFSGRQFSNSRSEMNVSTLELGDSALYLCASSLEGHSGELFFGEGSRLTVL.

This clonotype was observed a handful of times. The genes are TRBV14 and TRBJ1-2; the D is unclear. Germline CDR1 reads SGHDN; CDR2 reads FVKESK. With 1 base removed from V and 2 bases from J, the gap between germline ends came to 11 bases. The CDR3 is 15 amino acids. The CDR3 DNA follows: TGTGCCAGCAGCCAAGCGGTTAGGTTGAACTATGGCTACACCTTC. Residues: CASSQAVRLNYGYTF.

The chain combines TRBV6-6 with TRBJ2-4, with unresolved D. The end of the DNA is better explained by TRBJ2-5, so the J call may be wrong. CDR3 length equals 13 residues. The germline V gene encodes CDR1 MNHNY and CDR2 SVGAGI (reference sequence). CDR3 in DNA: TGTGCCAGCAGCCCCCGCGGTATTGAGACCCAGTACTTC. Translating it yields CASSPRGIETQYF.

The CDR3 loop is CSVVEGPTAFF. The CDR3 region has the DNA TGCAGCGTTGTGGAGGGCCCTACAGCTTTCTTT. The chain uses TRBV29-1 and TRBJ1-1, with unresolved D. The CDR3 loop spans 11 amino acids. Germline CDR1 reads SQVTM; CDR2 reads ANQGSEA. V was pared by 4 bases and J by 10 bases, with 13 bases between.

The chain joins TRBV3-1 to TRBJ2-7; either TRBD1 or TRBD2 may supply D (5 bases each). From germline, CDR1 is LGHDT and CDR2 YNNKEL (reference sequence). The V end was cut by 3 bases, the J end by 7 bases, with 16 bases between. This CDR3 has 14 amino acids. CDR3 amino acids: CASSHGASRNEQYF. CDR3 DNA: TGTGCCAGCAGCCATGGGGCTAGCAGGAATGAGCAGTACTTC.

On this clonotype: Given a much more abundant clone one base away, this may be a read error. This chain connects TRBV12-3 or TRBV12-4 to TRBJ2-1, with D perhaps matching TRBD1 (5 bases). The CDR3 runs 16 residues. V lost 0 bases and J 13 bases, leaving 22 bases between the germline ends. This CDR3 is CASSLAPQGYQETQFF. The CDR3 nucleotides are TGTGCCAGCAGTTTAGCGCCCCAGGGTTACCAAGAGACCCAGTTCTTC.

The sample holds a few counts of this clonotype. The junction does not match germline at one end; this may be a read error. V gene TRBV10-3 combines with J gene TRBJ2-3, with unresolved D. CDR1 and CDR2 from the germline V gene are ENHRY and SYGVKD. The CDR3 is 16 amino acids. The CDR3 loop reads CAISGERSPRTDTQYF. The CDR3 DNA is TGTGCCATCAGTGGAGAGAGATCTCCCCGCACCGATACGCAGTATTTT.

In regard to this clonotype: One base away lies a much larger clone, so this may be a sequencing read error. V and J are TRBV3-1 and TRBJ2-5; 8 nucleotides match TRBD2. Per germline, CDR1 LGHDT and CDR2 YNNKEL (reference sequence). The CDR3 contains 14 residues. V was pared by 1 base and J by 7 bases, with 5 bases of the junction left unmatched. The CDR3 region is CASSQGSAGGTQYF. Written as DNA, the CDR3 is TGTGCCAGCAGCCAAGGCTCTGCGGGAGGGACCCAGTACTTC.

The rearrangement joins TRBV6-6 to TRBJ1-2, with D unclear. The V and J ends lost 5 bases and 4 bases respectively, with 11 bases between them. Germline lookup yields CDR1 MNHNY and CDR2 SVGAGI (reference sequence). This CDR3 is 13 amino acids long. The CDR3 spells CASSAPGSYGYTF. The CDR3 DNA is TGTGCCAGCAGTGCCCCAGGAAGCTATGGCTACACCTTC.

This clonotype appeared once. This chain uses TRBV25-1 with TRBJ2-7; 8 nucleotides match TRBD2. The CDR3 is 16 amino acids. Germline loops: CDR1 MGHDK, CDR2 SYGVNS. V lost 0 bases to trimming and J lost 2 bases; unmatched junction nucleotides: 6. The DNA for the CDR3 is TGTGCCAGCAGTGAATACAGCGGGAGTGGTACCTACGAGCAGTACTTC. The encoded protein is CASSEYSGSGTYEQYF.

The chain couples TRBV6-2 or TRBV6-3 to TRBJ1-5, with D possibly matching TRBD1 (5 bases). Trimming pared 4 bases from V and 2 bases from J, leaving 15 bases between. Germline CDR1 is MNHEY and CDR2 is SVGEGT. This CDR3 has 16 residues. CDR3: CASSFRGIRGNQPQHF. The CDR3 bases are TGTGCCAGCAGTTTCCGGGGGATCAGAGGCAATCAGCCCCAGCATTTT.

There are many counts of this clonotype. The gene calls are TRBV27 and TRBJ2-1; 8 nucleotides match TRBD2. J was trimmed by 6 bases and V by 5 bases; bases with no gene match: 3. CDR3 size: 13 residues. Germline V lookup: CDR1 MNHEY, CDR2 SMNVEV (reference sequence). The CDR3 sequence: CASSPGTSNEQFF. CDR3 in DNA: TGTGCCAGCAGTCCCGGGACTAGCAATGAGCAGTTCTTC.

V is TRBV4-3 and J is TRBJ2-3, with 7 bases lining up with TRBD1. V shed 2 bases and J 2 bases; nucleotides not matched to a gene: 10. Germline CDR1 is LGHNA and CDR2 is YSLEER. The CDR3 is made up of 17 amino acids. Here the CDR3 reads CASSQIPTGSFTDTQYF. The CDR3 coding sequence is TGCGCCAGCAGCCAAATCCCGACAGGGAGTTTCACAGATACGCAGTATTTT.

The rearrangement joins TRBV20-1 to TRBJ1-1, with TRBD1 as a possible D gene (6 bases). V was pared by 6 bases and J by 3 bases, with 14 bases between. The CDR3 consists of 13 residues. Looked up from germline, CDR1 is DFQATT and CDR2 is SNEGSKA (reference sequence). CDR3 sequence: CSAPQGLDTEAFF. The CDR3 DNA reads as TGCAGTGCGCCACAGGGTCTAGACACTGAAGCTTTCTTT.